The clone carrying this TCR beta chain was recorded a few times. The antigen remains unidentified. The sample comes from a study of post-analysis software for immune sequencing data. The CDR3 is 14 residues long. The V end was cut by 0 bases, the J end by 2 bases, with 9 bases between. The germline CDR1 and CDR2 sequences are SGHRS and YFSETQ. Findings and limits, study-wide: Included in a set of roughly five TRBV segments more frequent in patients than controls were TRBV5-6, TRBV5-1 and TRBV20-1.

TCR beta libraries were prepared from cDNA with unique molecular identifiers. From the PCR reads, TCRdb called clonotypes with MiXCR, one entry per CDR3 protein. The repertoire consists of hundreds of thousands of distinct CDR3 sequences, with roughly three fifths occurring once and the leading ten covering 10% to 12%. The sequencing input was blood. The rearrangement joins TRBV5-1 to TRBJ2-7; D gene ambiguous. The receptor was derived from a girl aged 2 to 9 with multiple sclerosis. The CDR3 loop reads CASSLVSATYEQYF. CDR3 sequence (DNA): TGCGCCAGCAGCTTGGTCTCAGCGACCTACGAGCAGTACTTC.